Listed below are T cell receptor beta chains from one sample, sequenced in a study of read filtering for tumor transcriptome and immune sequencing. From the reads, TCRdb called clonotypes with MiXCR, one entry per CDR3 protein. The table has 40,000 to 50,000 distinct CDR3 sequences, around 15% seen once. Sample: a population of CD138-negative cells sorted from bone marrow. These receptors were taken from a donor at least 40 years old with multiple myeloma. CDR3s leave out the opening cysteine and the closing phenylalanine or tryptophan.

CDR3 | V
ATGQGVLDEQF | TRBV24-1
ASSLARQSPDTQY | TRBV7-9
ASSSYREGAPEAF | TRBV7-9
ASSQIGQGRF | TRBV14
ASSLRLYEQY | TRBV7-3
AGSPKRGLAGYEQF | TRBV14
ASSLIGDEQF | TRBV7-9
SARDPAGTLLQY | TRBV20-1
SALTSPQETQY | TRBV20-1
ASSPSGTGVHEQF | TRBV5-1
ASSLGAAGDEQF | TRBV5-4
AWRGQGSNEQF | TRBV30
ASSRGLAGMGNEQF | TRBV7-2
ASSGDVQETQY | TRBV5-1
ASRKTSGRVVETQY | TRBV6-2/TRBV6-3
ASSSPPSGKGDTQY | TRBV28
ASSQTGGGYSYNEQF | TRBV3-1
ASSYDRGAYEQY | TRBV7-9
ASSLAGARNQPQH | TRBV5-1
SASGAGDLNEQF | TRBV20-1
ASSLVLRDLNTGELL | TRBV7-2
ASASGTLTDTQY | TRBV5-1
ASSLQGTQPQH | TRBV27
SARTGSGETRGQH | TRBV20-1